This section outlines one T cell receptor beta chain sequence together with its context. As yet, its antigen is unknown. The CDR3 runs 14 residues. 5' RACE with UMI labels generated the TRB cDNA libraries. TCRdb re-called the 5' RACE reads; one entry per CDR3 protein, DNA not given. This sample's table has around 60,000 distinct CDR3 sequences. This sample is drawn from a study of CXCR3-negative and CXCR3-positive naive CD8 T cells. General study findings and limits: Similar TRBV-TRBJ usage characterized naive CXCR3-negative and CXCR3-positive cells; memory cells differed. Hydrophobicity of TRB CDR3s was greater in CXCR3-positive naive cells than in CXCR3-negative naive cells.

Sequences were obtained from naive CXCR3- CD8+ T cells from blood. Subset reported: CD45RO-CCR7+CD27+CD95- naive CD8+ T cells lacking CXCR3 (TNR3-). This receptor was obtained from a human donor in good health. Some clones in this sample may be carry-over from other donors' samples. The chain employs TRBV12-3 or TRBV12-4 and TRBJ2-2. The CDR3 loop reads CASSPQRNTGELFF.